A few counts support the clone carrying this T cell receptor (beta chain). The antigen is unknown. Separate from the approximately 720-subject first cohort was the approximately 110-subject validation cohort, to which the donors belonged. In germline, CDR1 is WSHSY, CDR2 SAAADI. The CDR3 length is 15 residues. The V gene lost 0 bases and the J gene lost 6 bases, with 9 bases spanning the gap. These data originate in a study of cytomegalovirus exposure and HLA in healthy donors. Overall study findings and caveats: In vitro experiments confirmed that a few CMV-associated chains were specific for CMV antigens. Rarity marked most TCR sequences, yet some public TCRs occurred in many donors. Subsequent analysis found a tendency for first-cohort TCR clusters to co-occur within the 120 or so validation repertoires.

Sequencing used immunoSEQ multiplex PCR; TCRdb keeps in-frame clones, though not all of them. The repertoire holds 100,000 to 130,000 clones, with about 85% as singletons. The sample comprised PBMCs. The V call is TRBV10-2, the J call TRBJ1-6, with a weak D call TRBD1 (5 bases). The clonotype originates from a young woman in good health and CMV-seronegative. In DNA, the CDR3 is TGCGCCAGCAGTGAGTCAAAGGGGTCTAATTCACCCCTCCACTTT. It encodes CASSESKGSNSPLHF.